This is a list of T cell receptor beta chains from one sample in a study of blood T cell repertoires in COVID-19. The data were produced by immunoSEQ multiplex PCR, yet TCRdb's version contains in-frame clones alone and is incomplete. Of 120,000 to 150,000 clones listed, 75% to 85% are singletons. Sequenced input: peripheral blood. The receptors shown here come from a human donor with acute or convalescent COVID-19. The donor label of this sample is uncertain. CDR3s include the opening cysteine and the closing phenylalanine or tryptophan. The order of the fields is clone size, V gene, J gene, D gene, CDR3 DNA, CDR3 protein. The D gene is left open where the match is weak. Clone size is stated in some rows and not others, as once, few, many or a class when expanded.

>NA|TRBV18|TRBJ1-1|TRBD1
TGTGCCAGCTCCGGGACAGGGGGCAACACTGAAGCTTTCTTT
CASSGTGGNTEAFF
>NA|TRBV6-1|TRBJ1-6|NA
TGTGCCAGCAGTGAAGCCGGGGATTCACCCCTCCACTTT
CASSEAGDSPLHF
>NA|TRBV27|TRBJ2-1|NA
TGTGCCAGCAGTTACGAAGCCCCCGCAGGGATCTATGAGCAGTTCTTC
CASSYEAPAGIYEQFF
>NA|TRBV27|TRBJ1-4|TRBD1
TGTGCCAGCAGAAAGACAGGGTCTGAAAAACTGTTTTTT
CASRKTGSEKLFF
>NA|TRBV5-1|TRBJ1-2|TRBD1
TGCGCCAGCAGCTTGGCAGGGGGGCGAGCCGATGGCTACACCTTC
CASSLAGGRADGYTF
>NA|TRBV27|TRBJ1-1|NA
TGTGCCAGCAGTTTAGAGCGAGGGACTGAAGCTTTCTTT
CASSLERGTEAFF
>NA|TRBV7-2|TRBJ2-5|TRBD2
TGTGCCAGCAGCTTGACGGGGGGGCAAGAGACCCAGTACTTC
CASSLTGGQETQYF
>NA|TRBV15|TRBJ2-1|TRBD2
TGTGCCACCAGCAGAGTCGGGACTAGCGGGGTCAATGAGCAGTTCTTC
CATSRVGTSGVNEQFF
>NA|TRBV10-2|TRBJ2-1|NA
TGCGCCAGCAGTGCACAGGTTAACTCCTACAATGAGCAGTTCTTC
CASSAQVNSYNEQFF
>few|TRBV5-6|TRBJ2-2|NA
TGTGCCAGCAGCTTGGGAGACATACCGAACACCGGGGAGCTGTTTTTT
CASSLGDIPNTGELFF
>NA|TRBV6-5|TRBJ1-1|NA
TGTGCCAGCAGTTACTCGGTGGGCGCTGAAGCTTTCTTT
CASSYSVGAEAFF
>NA|TRBV19|TRBJ1-2|NA
TGTGCCAGTAGTATAGACGGGGTTCGCGGCTACACCTTC
CASSIDGVRGYTF
>once|TRBV7-9|TRBJ1-3|NA
TGTGCCAGCAGCAAGTCCACAGGCACCATATATTTT
CASSKSTGTIYF
>NA|TRBV6-5|TRBJ1-2|TRBD1
TGTGCCAGCAGTTCCCTCGACAGGGGGCTAGACTATGGCTACACCTTC
CASSSLDRGLDYGYTF
>NA|TRBV18|TRBJ1-1|NA
TGTGCCAGCTCACCTTGGGGCGTGGATGGAACTGAAGCTTTCTTT
CASSPWGVDGTEAFF
>NA|TRBV9|TRBJ1-2|TRBD1
TGTGCCAGCAGCCCTGGGACAGGGGAGGGCTACACCTTC
CASSPGTGEGYTF
>NA|TRBV7-9|TRBJ2-7|TRBD1
TGTGCCAGCAGCTTAGCGCATAGGACAGGGTCCCACGAGCAGTACTTC
CASSLAHRTGSHEQYF
>NA|TRBV7-9|TRBJ2-2|TRBD2
TGTGCCAGCAGCTCCTCCGGGACTAGCGATTACACCGGGGAGCTGTTTTTT
CASSSSGTSDYTGELFF
>NA|TRBV18|TRBJ1-1|NA
TGTGCCAGCTCACCTCCGGGGGACACTGAAGCTTTCTTT
CASSPPGDTEAFF
>NA|TRBV11-2|TRBJ1-1|NA
TGTGCCAGCAGCCCCCCGGGGGGCACTGAAGCTTTCTTT
CASSPPGGTEAFF
>NA|TRBV29-1|TRBJ1-2|NA
TGCAGCGTTGAAGCCCATGGCGGGTATGGCTACACCTTC
CSVEAHGGYGYTF
>few|TRBV5-1|TRBJ2-1|NA
TGCGCCACCGCCTTAGGGAGCCCCTACAATGAGCAGTTCTTC
CATALGSPYNEQFF
>NA|TRBV9|TRBJ2-6|NA
TGTGCCAGCAGCGAATCCCGTTACTCTGGGGCCAACGTCCTGACTTTC
CASSESRYSGANVLTF
>NA|TRBV10-3|TRBJ1-4|TRBD1
TGTGCCATCAGTCCCGGGACAGGGGTCTCTAATGAAAAACTGTTTTTT
CAISPGTGVSNEKLFF
>once|TRBV30|TRBJ1-1|NA
TGTGCCTGGAGCGCCGGGGGGAAGTTGACTGAAGCTTTCTTT
CAWSAGGKLTEAFF
>NA|TRBV7-8|TRBJ1-5|NA
TGTGCCAGCAGTCCCAAGAGGGGGGGCAGAAATCAGCCCCAGCATTTT
CASSPKRGGRNQPQHF
>NA|TRBV11-2|TRBJ2-2|NA
TGTGCCAGCAGCTACCCAGGGGTTACACGCACCGGGGAGCTGTTTTTT
CASSYPGVTRTGELFF
>few|TRBV9|TRBJ2-1|TRBD1
TGTGCCAGCAGCGTGTATCAGGGGGATGCCTACAATGAGCAGTTCTTC
CASSVYQGDAYNEQFF
>NA|TRBV7-2|TRBJ2-2|NA
TGTGCCAGCAGCTTGATTAGAGGGATCGGGGAGCTGTTTTTT
CASSLIRGIGELFF
>NA|TRBV30|TRBJ1-2|TRBD1
TGTGCCTGGAGTGTACTCCCTTACAGGGGGCCTAACTATGGCTACACCTTC
CAWSVLPYRGPNYGYTF
>few|TRBV2|TRBJ1-1|NA
TGTGCCAGCACCCGAGGGGGGAACACTGAAGCTTTCTTT
CASTRGGNTEAFF
>NA|TRBV5-3|TRBJ1-1|TRBD1
TGTGCCAGTCTGGACAGGCGGAGTGGCACTGAAGCTTTCTTT
CASLDRRSGTEAFF
>NA|TRBV2|TRBJ2-3|TRBD2
TGTGCCACCATGGGGGGGATCATAAGCACAGATACGCAGTATTTT
CATMGGIISTDTQYF
>NA|TRBV27|TRBJ1-2|TRBD1
TGTGCCAGCACCGGGACAGGGGTACAAGGCTACACCTTC
CASTGTGVQGYTF
>NA|TRBV5-4|TRBJ2-5|TRBD1
TGTGCCAGCAGCTTGTTCCCGGCCGGGACAGGTAGTCCCGCTCAAGAGACCCAGTACTTC
CASSLFPAGTGSPAQETQYF
>NA|TRBV24-1|TRBJ1-4|NA
TGTGCCACCAGTGATTCTACCCCAGGGGAAAAACTGTTTTTT
CATSDSTPGEKLFF
>NA|TRBV10-3|TRBJ2-1|NA
TGTGCCACCGGAGGGGGGGGAAATGAGCAGTTCTTC
CATGGGGNEQFF
>NA|TRBV10-1|TRBJ2-3|NA
TGCGCCATCCTCATAGAGGTCACAGATACGCAGTATTTT
CAILIEVTDTQYF
>NA|TRBV27|TRBJ2-1|NA
TGTGCCAGCAGTTTATTCAGAGGGAGTAACGATGAGCAGTTCTTC
CASSLFRGSNDEQFF
>NA|TRBV6-5|TRBJ1-4|NA
TGTGCCAGCAGTCCGACATCAACTAATGAAAAACTGTTTTTT
CASSPTSTNEKLFF
>NA|TRBV15|TRBJ1-5|NA
TGTGCCACCAGCTCATTCCCGGAGGTCCTTCAGCCCCAGCATTTT
CATSSFPEVLQPQHF
>NA|TRBV19|TRBJ2-2|NA
TGTGCGTGTCGGGAGCAGGGAAACACCGGGGAGCTGTTTTTT
CACREQGNTGELFF
>NA|TRBV19|TRBJ1-5|TRBD1
TGTGCCAGTAGTGGGGCAGGGGGCACTAACAATCAGCCCCAGCATTTT
CASSGAGGTNNQPQHF
>NA|TRBV25-1|TRBJ2-7|NA
TGTGCCAGCAGTGCCTCCGGGACAAACTCCTACGAGCAGTACTTC
CASSASGTNSYEQYF
>NA|TRBV4-1|TRBJ1-5|NA
TGCGCCAGCAGCCAAGAACGGAGGGGTCGGAATCAGCCCCAGCATTTT
CASSQERRGRNQPQHF
>NA|TRBV11-3|TRBJ1-1|TRBD1
TGTGCCAGCAGCCCTGGGACAGACACTGAAGCTTTCTTT
CASSPGTDTEAFF
>NA|TRBV28|TRBJ2-2|TRBD1
TGTGCCAGCCAGACTCCGGACAGGGGGAACACCGGGGAGCTGTTTTTT
CASQTPDRGNTGELFF
>few|TRBV29-1|TRBJ1-1|NA
TGCAGCGTTCACGACAGGAGTCGGAACACTGAAGCTTTCTTT
CSVHDRSRNTEAFF
>NA|TRBV12-2|TRBJ2-3|NA
TGTGCAAGTCGGATACGGACTAGCCTCACAGATACGCAGTATTTT
CASRIRTSLTDTQYF